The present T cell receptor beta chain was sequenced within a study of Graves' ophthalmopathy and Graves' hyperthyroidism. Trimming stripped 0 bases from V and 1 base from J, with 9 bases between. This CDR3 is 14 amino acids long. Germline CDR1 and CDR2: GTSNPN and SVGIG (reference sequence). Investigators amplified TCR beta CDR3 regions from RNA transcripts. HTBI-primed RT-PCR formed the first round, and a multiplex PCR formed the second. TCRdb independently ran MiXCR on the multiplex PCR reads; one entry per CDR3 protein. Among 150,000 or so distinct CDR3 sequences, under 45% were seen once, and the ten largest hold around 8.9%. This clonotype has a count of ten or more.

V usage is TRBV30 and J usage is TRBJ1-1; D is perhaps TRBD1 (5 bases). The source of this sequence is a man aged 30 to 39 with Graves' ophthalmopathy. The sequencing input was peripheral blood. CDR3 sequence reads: CAWSVGQGNTEAFF. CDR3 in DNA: TGTGCCTGGAGTGTCGGCCAGGGGAACACTGAAGCTTTCTTT. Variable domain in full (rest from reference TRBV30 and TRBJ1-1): SQTIHQWPATLVQPVGSPLSLECTVEGTSNPNLYWYRQAAGRGLQLLFYSVGIGQISSEVPQNLSASRPQDRQFILSSKKLLLSDSGFYLCAWSVGQGNTEAFFGQGTRLTVV.